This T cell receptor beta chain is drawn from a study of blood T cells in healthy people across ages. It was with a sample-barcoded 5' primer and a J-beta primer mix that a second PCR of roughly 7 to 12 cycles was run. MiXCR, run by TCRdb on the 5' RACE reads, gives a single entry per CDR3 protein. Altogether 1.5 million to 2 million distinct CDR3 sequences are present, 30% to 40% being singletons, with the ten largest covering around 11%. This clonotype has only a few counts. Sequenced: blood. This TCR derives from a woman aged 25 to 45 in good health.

For the CDR3, the DNA is TGTGCCACACAATCCGGGACTAGCGGGAAACCCTACGAGCAGTACTTC. Protein product: CATQSGTSGKPYEQYF. The V call is TRBV10-3, the J call TRBJ2-7; 13 bases agree with TRBD2. This CDR3 has 16 residues. Unmatched junction bases numbered 11, after V lost 10 bases and J lost 2 bases. The germline V gene encodes CDR1 ENHRY and CDR2 SYGVKD.